The entry below gives a single T cell receptor beta chain sequence along with its context. What it binds is unknown. After constant-region reverse-primer amplification, full-length variable regions underwent semi-nested PCR with Nested Universal Primer A. TCRdb passed the 5' RACE reads through MiXCR, listing each CDR3 protein once. The sample carries about 57,000 distinct CDR3 sequences, 26% recorded once. General study findings and limits: Larger-cohort validation covered only one TCR beta V-J rearrangement. Tumor-infiltrating Treg TCR alpha and beta sequences overlapped most with tumor naive CD4+ T cells, then blood naive.

Tregs were sorted as CD4+CD25+CD127-/low cells. V was clipped by 1 base and J by 1 base, with 6 bases between them. Germline V gives CDR1 SGHTA, CDR2 FQGNSA. The CDR3 covers 14 residues. The sequence derives from a female donor with breast cancer. The sequenced material came from tumor-infiltrating Tregs sorted from the breast tumor. V usage is TRBV7-2 and J usage is TRBJ2-3; D is unresolved. Here the CDR3 reads CASSLVGRTDTQYF. In DNA form, the CDR3 reads TGTGCCAGCAGCTTAGTCGGACGCACAGATACGCAGTATTTT.